Included here is one T cell receptor beta chain sequence, with context. This clone was observed a few times. Its antigen is currently not known. One base away there is no much larger clone; base qualities are not given. The data originate from a study of shared clonotypes between healthy human individuals (dated by TCRdb to 2018 to 2020). Describing the broader study: A few men and two women, aged 18 to 49 years, made up the cohort. Leukapheresis yielded between about 0.85 and 9 billion PBMCs per donor. To increase sequencing depth and limit assay-specific biases, TCR repertoire library preparation and sequencing were carried out by different laboratories using diverse techniques. To estimate repertoire size and how much clonotypes are shared between individuals, the study performed deep sequencing of blood TCR repertoires from 4 to 6 healthy adults. For each donor, CD4 naive and CD4 memory were each run on three plates, CD8 naive on two plates, and CD8 memory on one plate.

General findings and caveats noted by the study authors: Because the study included a small number of donors, the genetic and exposure-history diversity represented was limited. Sampling was restricted to blood, and TCR repertoires in tissues likely differ from the TCR repertoires found in blood. When several donors were compared, the shared fraction of clonotypes was around 4.6% for naive CD4, 3% to 4% for naive CD8, 2.3% for memory CD4, and roughly 0.4% for memory CD8. Naive subsets generally had larger estimated clonotype richness than memory subsets. Rarefaction of sorted-subset datasets indicated incomplete sequencing despite the large sequencing depth. Pairwise subsampling indicated that sequencing depth was expected to affect the degree of clonotype sharing among donors. Clonotypes shared by all four sorted-subset donors showed higher generation probabilities than non-shared clonotypes.

Donors were healthy HIV-negative adults with no recently reported acute infections or vaccinations. Every donor was a Caucasian adult living in Nashville, Tennessee, USA. CD4+ T cells were enriched by magnetic negative selection; naive cells were then positively selected on CD45RA, and the negative fraction formed the memory subset. Blood was obtained by leukapheresis, after which PBMCs were separated by Ficoll-Histopaque density gradient centrifugation and cryopreserved in liquid nitrogen vapor phase. Analytical flow cytometry was used to check the purity and quantity of each magnetically sorted T cell population. From each sorted fraction, genomic DNA was isolated and quantified by UV absorbance on a Nanodrop 2000c. Using the deep immunoSEQ assay, multiplex PCR amplified TCR CDR3 regions from genomic DNA. Extracted genomic DNA from each cell subset was spread evenly across all wells of several immunoSEQ 96-well plates, with each plate serving as a replicate. For sorted subsets, 200 to 250 ng genomic DNA, equal to 25,000 to 35,000 T cell genomes, was loaded into each replicate PCR. The purified libraries were quantified using a Qubit 3.0 fluorometer, sized with a Bioanalyzer 2100, and then quantified again using the KAPA Library Quantification kit. Each immunoSEQ 96-well plate was sequenced on its own single-read 150-cycle Illumina NextSeq 550 flow cell. The original methods were these. Because the immunoSEQ output included only junctional sequences and no quality scores, the filtering could not be the same as the filtering used for full-length reads. Sequences were annotated with PyIR, a Python wrapper for IgBLAST v1.9, and V/J genes and CDR3 were assigned using IMGT germline references. Reads were filtered out if the reads had weak V/J assignments (E-value above 1e-6), no CDR3, stop codons, out-of-frame junctions, or ambiguous translated residues. V3J clonotypes were defined by identical inferred V gene, J gene, and CDR3 amino acid sequence. The percentage overlap between two repertoires was calculated by dividing the number of shared unique clonotypes by the size of the smaller repertoire. Richness of each repertoire was evaluated using RTK rarefaction, the Chao1 estimator, and Recon v2.1 estimates of unobserved clonotypes. Generation probabilities were computed with OLGA for all TCRbeta clonotypes obtained by the gDNA method from several donors. Sourced from immuneACCESS, this table was stored by TCRdb with only in-frame sequences that have V and J called. A share of the clones is absent; for the studies checked, an unresolved V gene accounts for under half, and the remainder has no known explanation. V, J and clone size were drawn from that table, and D and trimming were deduced from the DNA. This sample comprises over a million clones, around 95% of them detected only once. The leading ten clones occupy roughly 1.2% of the sample.

The CDR3 has 14 amino acids, counting the end cysteine and phenylalanine. The DNA shown is the 42-base CDR3, in frame from base 1. Trimming removed 3 bases from V and 1 base from J, leaving 7 bases between the germline ends. The germline V gene provides CDR1 SNHLY and CDR2 FYNNEI. The chain was built from TRBV2 and TRBJ1-5; the D gene is unclear. Sequencing was done on a sample of naive CD4+ T cells sorted from blood. The sample's cell subset or site label, in plain terms: CD45RA+ positively selected. The clonotype comes from a young man in good health. CDR3 protein: CASSDLRSNQPQHF. The bases read TGTGCCAGCAGTGATCTTAGGAGCAATCAGCCCCAGCATTTT.